The 32 T cell receptor beta chains reported below all come from one sample, sequenced in a study of beta chain features in type 1 diabetes (dated by TCRdb to the late 2010s). To prepare the library, the immunoSEQ multiplex PCR assay was applied. All of the isolated RNA was reverse transcribed with the High Capacity cDNA Reverse Transcription Kit, so expressed TCRB transcripts were sequenced. What TCRdb holds here is the immuneACCESS table cut down to in-frame rearrangements. Part of the clones is not present; checked against another copy, under half of the missing clones reflect an unresolved V gene, and the others are unexplained. This sample comprises hundreds of thousands of clones, roughly 16% of them detected only once. 0.07% to 0.095% of the sample is held by the ten biggest clonotypes. What was sequenced was naive CD4+ T cells from blood. The sample's cell subset or site label, in plain terms: true naive CD4+ T cells. These receptor sequences come from a man aged 18 to 29 in good health.

This clone was picked up a small number of times. The rearrangement links TRBV9 to TRBJ2-7, with D hard to call. Germline V gives CDR1 SGDLS, CDR2 YYNGEE. CDR3 length equals 15 residues. V was trimmed by 4 bases and J by 0 bases, leaving 14 bases between them. The CDR3: CASSSQQSPSYEQYF. CDR3 DNA: TGTGCCAGCAGCTCTCAGCAGTCCCCCTCCTACGAGCAGTACTTC.

V is TRBV9 and J is TRBJ2-3, with TRBD2 matching 8 bases. The junction had 7 bases not matched to a gene; V was cut back by 0 bases and J by 4 bases. CDR1 and CDR2 (germline): SGDLS, YYNGEE. The CDR3 extends over 16 amino acids. The CDR3 loop reads CASSVGRGGRSDTQYF. DNA for the CDR3: TGTGCCAGCAGCGTAGGGCGCGGGGGGCGCTCAGATACGCAGTATTTT.

The genes are TRBV4-3 and TRBJ2-1; 9 bases align to TRBD2. The germline CDR1 and CDR2 sequences are LGHNA and YSLEER. With V trimmed by 2 bases and J by 2 bases, 4 bases remained unmatched. The CDR3 extends over 16 amino acids. The CDR3 sequence: CASSQIAGAPYNEQFF. The CDR3 DNA reads TGCGCCAGCAGCCAAATAGCGGGGGCCCCCTACAATGAGCAGTTCTTC.

J is TRBJ2-1 and V is TRBV5-1; D uncertain. The germline CDR1 and CDR2 sequences are SGHRS and YFSETQ. The V and J ends lost 1 base and 4 bases respectively, with 3 bases between them. The CDR3 has 12 amino acids. CDR3 nucleotides: TGCGCCAGCAGCTTGCAGTACAATGAGCAGTTCTTC. Translating gives CASSLQYNEQFF.

The chain uses TRBV5-4 and TRBJ2-5; TRBD1 or TRBD2 may be the D gene (6 bases each). In germline, CDR1 is SGHNT, CDR2 YYREEE (reference sequence). V was cut by 1 base and J by 5 bases, with 15 bases left in between. The CDR3 covers 15 residues. CDR3: CASSLWGAGGETQYF. CDR3 DNA: TGTGCCAGCAGCTTGTGGGGGGCCGGTGGGGAGACCCAGTACTTC.

The chain employs TRBV6-5 and TRBJ1-2, with TRBD1 matching 7 bases. The trim removed 4 bases at V and 8 bases at J, leaving 7 bases unmatched. This CDR3 spans 13 amino acids. The germline V gene encodes CDR1 MNHEY and CDR2 SVGAGI. The CDR3 reads CASSSPARGGYTF. In nucleotides, the CDR3 is TGTGCCAGCAGTTCCCCCGCCAGGGGGGGCTACACCTTC.

The chain recombines TRBV23-1 with TRBJ2-4; 7 bases agree with TRBD1. TRBV23-1 is reported as an ORF; its role is uncertain. The CDR3 is made up of 16 amino acids. V was pared by 2 bases and J by 0 bases, with 4 bases of the junction left unmatched. The DNA of the CDR3 is TGCGCCAGCAGTCAAAGGGACAGACAAGCCAAAAACATTCAGTACTTC. Its translation is CASSQRDRQAKNIQYF.

This clone was counted only a few times. This chain connects TRBV4-1 to TRBJ2-7, with TRBD2 as a possible D gene (6 bases). The CDR3 consists of 14 residues. In germline, CDR1 is MGHRA, CDR2 YSYEKL. V lost 2 bases to trimming and J lost 0 bases, with 8 bases between them. This chain's CDR3 is CASSQFGSSYEQYF. DNA for the CDR3: TGCGCCAGCAGCCAATTCGGGAGCTCCTACGAGCAGTACTTC.

The chain's CDR3 is CASSARTGGYGYTF. DNA for the CDR3: TGTGCCAGCAGTGCCCGGACAGGGGGTTATGGCTACACCTTC. The chain couples TRBV28 to TRBJ1-2; 10 bases line up with TRBD1. The CDR3 is 14 amino acids. Germline assignment: CDR1 MDHEN and CDR2 SYDVKM. With V trimmed by 5 bases and J by 5 bases, 5 bases remained unmatched.

This clone was seen a few times. V and J are TRBV25-1 and TRBJ2-7, with 10 bases that match TRBD1. Germline loops: CDR1 MGHDK, CDR2 SYGVNS. The trim removed 4 bases at V and 4 bases at J, leaving 10 bases unmatched. The CDR3 totals 16 residues. The CDR3 DNA is TGTGCCAGCAGTGCATACCTGACAGGGGGCTTATACGAGCAGTACTTC. This encodes CASSAYLTGGLYEQYF.

The chain couples TRBV7-8 to TRBJ1-2; a possible D gene is TRBD1 (6 bases). V lost 1 base to trimming and J lost 4 bases, with 13 bases between them. The CDR3 runs to 15 residues. The germline CDR1 and CDR2 sequences are SGHVS and FQNEAQ. In DNA, the CDR3 is TGTGCCAGCAGCTTAGTACCCCAGGGGAGCTATGGCTACACCTTC. Amino acids: CASSLVPQGSYGYTF.

This clone was detected only a few times. An end of the junction does not agree with germline; a read error may underlie this. V usage is TRBV7-2 and J usage is TRBJ1-2; D remains ambiguous. The CDR3 has 12 amino acids. The V gene's germline CDR1 is SGHTA and CDR2 FQGNSA. In DNA, the CDR3 is TGTGCCAGCAGCTCCCGTAACTACGGCTACACCTTC. Its translation is CASSSRNYGYTF.

The chain employs TRBV4-1 and TRBJ1-2; the match to TRBD1 covers 8 bases. Germline lookup yields CDR1 MGHRA and CDR2 YSYEKL. V was pared by 6 bases and J by 8 bases, with 11 bases of the junction left unmatched. The CDR3 consists of 14 residues. The CDR3 DNA reads TGCGCCAGCAGTGGTCAGGGGGCGGGAATGGGCTACACCTTC. This codes for CASSGQGAGMGYTF.

The chain is built from TRBV9 and TRBJ1-1; 8 nucleotides align to TRBD1. J gave up 5 bases and V 4 bases, and 10 bases lay outside the gene matches. The length of the CDR3 is 15 residues. Germline V gene data show CDR1 as SGDLS and CDR2 as YYNGEE. CDR3: CASSTQDRGLTEAFF. DNA of the CDR3: TGTGCCAGCAGCACCCAAGACAGGGGTTTGACTGAAGCTTTCTTT.

A few counts support this clone. The chain employs TRBV7-2 and TRBJ1-4; D perhaps matches TRBD1 (5 bases). Germline-derived CDR1 and CDR2 are SGHTA and FQGNSA. V lost 7 bases, J lost 7 bases, and 19 bases lay in between. CDR3 length: 15 residues. The CDR3 DNA reads as TGTGCCAGCACCCCGACTTATGGGGCTTCTGAAAAACTGTTTTTT. Translating gives CASTPTYGASEKLFF.

V usage is TRBV28 and J usage is TRBJ2-1; D remains unclear. The germline V gene has CDR1 MDHEN and CDR2 SYDVKM. This CDR3 is 11 amino acids long. Trimming pared 6 bases from V and 8 bases from J, leaving 8 bases between. CDR3 DNA sequence: TGTGCCAGCAGAGAAGAGTATGAGCAGTTCTTC. Protein: CASREEYEQFF.

The chain employs TRBV29-1 and TRBJ2-3; the D is unclear. Trimming pared 3 bases from V and 2 bases from J, leaving 9 bases between. Per germline, CDR1 SQVTM and CDR2 ANQGSEA. The CDR3 is 13 amino acids. CDR3 bases: TGCAGCGTTGACCCCAGATACACAGATACGCAGTATTTT. This gives the protein CSVDPRYTDTQYF.

This clone was counted between two and nine times. The rearrangement joins TRBV28 to TRBJ1-6; 9 bases match TRBD1. Germline CDR1 is MDHEN and CDR2 is SYDVKM. V trimming: 10 bases; J trimming: 8 bases; junction bases outside the gene matches: 12. The CDR3 totals 15 residues. CDR3 sequence: CATYPLDRGDSPLHF. The CDR3 DNA follows: TGTGCCACCTATCCGCTGGACAGGGGAGATTCACCCCTCCACTTT. Full variable domain (missing parts from reference TRBV28 and TRBJ1-6): DVKVTQSSRYLVKRTGEKVFLECVQDMDHENMFWYRQDPGLGLRLIYFSYDVKMKEKGDIPEGYSVSREKKERFSLILESASTNQTSMYLCATYPLDRGDSPLHFGNGTRLTVT.

In regard to this clone: This sample also contains other DNA sequences that code for the same CDR3. This chain connects TRBV9 to TRBJ1-2; D is unresolved. Germline values: CDR1 SGDLS, CDR2 YYNGEE. Trimming stripped 0 bases from V and 4 bases from J, with 4 bases between. The CDR3 is made up of 12 amino acids. The CDR3 DNA reads TGTGCCAGCAGCGTAGTGGGCTATGGCTACACCTTC. Translation gives CASSVVGYGYTF.

This clone appeared a few times. The chain carries TRBV5-1 and TRBJ2-5; D call uncertain. CDR1 and CDR2 (germline): SGHRS, YFSETQ. V was clipped by 4 bases and J by 1 base, with 8 bases between them. The CDR3 has 13 amino acids. The CDR3 here is CASSRWAQETQYF. The CDR3 bases are TGCGCCAGCAGCCGTTGGGCCCAAGAGACCCAGTACTTC.

The chain carries TRBV9 and TRBJ1-3; 7 bases agree with TRBD1. The CDR3 runs 16 residues. The germline CDR1 and CDR2 sequences are SGDLS and YYNGEE. Trimming cost V 3 bases and J 0 bases; bases outside gene matches: 6. Here the CDR3 reads CASSAGDSISGNTIYF. The CDR3 DNA reads as TGTGCCAGCAGCGCCGGGGACAGTATCTCTGGAAACACCATATATTTT.

This clone was detected only a few times. CDR3 protein: CASGSPVEDNSPLHF. In DNA, the CDR3 is TGTGCTAGTGGTTCCCCTGTAGAGGATAATTCACCCCTCCACTTT. The chain combines TRBV12-5 with TRBJ1-6; D is unclear. V was shortened by 4 bases and J by 5 bases, with 12 bases between the two germline ends. The CDR3 has 15 amino acids. Germline lookup yields CDR1 LGHNT and CDR2 FRNRAP.

This clone has just a few counts. V gene TRBV7-2 combines with J gene TRBJ2-1, with D possibly called TRBD1 or TRBD2 (5 bases each). Deletions cut 5 bases from V and 6 bases from J, with 20 bases between. This CDR3 region has 16 residues. Per germline, CDR1 SGHTA and CDR2 FQGNSA. Here the CDR3 reads CASSPRVGAARNEQFF. The CDR3 region has the DNA TGTGCCAGCAGCCCAAGAGTCGGGGCTGCTCGCAATGAGCAGTTCTTC.

This clone came up a few times. The V and J genes are TRBV30 and TRBJ1-2; D gene unclear. There are 13 residues in the CDR3. Trimming removed 2 bases at V and 4 bases at J, with 11 bases between. Germline V gene data show CDR1 as GTSNPN and CDR2 as SVGIG (reference sequence). The CDR3 sequence: CAWSRGQFYGYTF. In DNA, the CDR3 is TGTGCCTGGAGTCGAGGGCAGTTCTATGGCTACACCTTC.

This chain joins TRBV7-9 and TRBJ2-4, with D hard to call. Trimming shortened V by 4 bases and J by 15 bases, and 13 bases separated the two germline ends. The CDR3 length is 11 residues. Per germline, CDR1 SEHNR and CDR2 FQNEAQ (reference sequence). The DNA of the CDR3 is TGTGCCAGCAGCTCTAGTGAAGAAGGGTACTTC. Translated: CASSSSEEGYF.

The chain is built from TRBV7-9 and TRBJ1-6, with D maybe TRBD1 (5 bases). The CDR3 length is 15 residues. Germline V gene lookup returns CDR1 SEHNR and CDR2 FQNEAQ (reference sequence). V was clipped by 3 bases and J by 5 bases, with 11 bases between them. CDR3 protein: CASSLLRGDNSPLHF. In DNA form, the CDR3 reads TGTGCCAGCAGCTTGCTGAGAGGGGATAATTCACCCCTCCACTTT.

The rearrangement links TRBV7-2 to TRBJ2-7; D not resolved. Looked up from germline, CDR1 is SGHTA and CDR2 is FQGNSA. The V gene lost 2 bases and the J gene lost 4 bases, with 9 bases spanning the gap. There are 13 residues in the CDR3. Written as DNA, the CDR3 is TGTGCCAGCAGCTTACGGACGCAGTACGAGCAGTACTTC. Its translation is CASSLRTQYEQYF.

This clone was seen a few times. The chain joins TRBV9 to TRBJ2-5; D call uncertain. The CDR3 consists of 13 residues. V lost 5 bases, J lost 4 bases, and 12 bases lay in between. Germline V gene sequence: CDR1 SGDLS, CDR2 YYNGEE. In DNA form, the CDR3 reads TGTGCCAGCAGTCCCACGACTGTAGAGACCCAGTACTTC. The encoded protein is CASSPTTVETQYF. Based on the CDR3 plus reference TRBV9 and TRBJ2-5, the full variable domain is DSGVTQTPKHLITATGQRVTLRCSPRSGDLSVYWYQQSLDQGLQFLIQYYNGEERAKGNILERFSAQQFPDLHSELNLSSLELGDSALYFCASSPTTVETQYFGPGTRLLVL.

This clone turned up a few times. Other DNA sequences in the sample encode the same CDR3. The chain links TRBV7-9 to TRBJ1-1; a possible D gene is TRBD1 (6 bases). Germline V CDR1 and CDR2: SEHNR, FQNEAQ (reference sequence). The CDR3 has 13 residues. Trimming took 5 bases from V and 1 from J, leaving 8 bases between them. CDR3 amino acids: CASSRQENTEAFF. DNA for the CDR3: TGTGCCAGCAGCCGACAGGAGAACACTGAAGCTTTCTTT.

The sample holds a few counts of this clone. The chain links TRBV5-4 to TRBJ2-7; tentative D call: TRBD2 (6 bases). CDR1 is SGHNT, CDR2 YYREEE, per germline (reference sequence). The CDR3 runs 14 residues. Trimming stripped 4 bases from V and 5 bases from J, with 16 bases between. CDR3 nucleotide sequence: TGTGCCAGCAGCCCGCGCGGGGACCGGGACGAGCAGTACTTC. This translates into CASSPRGDRDEQYF.

This clone was found a few times. The chain joins TRBV5-1 to TRBJ2-5, with 10 bases lining up with TRBD1. CDR3 length: 14 residues. Germline assignment: CDR1 SGHRS and CDR2 YFSETQ. The V segment lost 4 bases and the J segment 3 bases; nucleotides outside the gene matches: 3. The CDR3 protein is CASSPTGGKETQYF. The DNA for the CDR3 is TGCGCCAGCAGCCCGACAGGGGGCAAAGAGACCCAGTACTTC.

This clone has more than one count but fewer than ten. The rearrangement uses TRBV10-3 and TRBJ1-5; 8 nucleotides match TRBD1. The CDR3 sequence is 13 residues long. The germline gives CDR1 ENHRY, CDR2 SYGVKD. V was pared by 9 bases and J by 6 bases, with 7 bases of the junction left unmatched. CDR3 sequence: CAILQGVGQPQHF. Written as DNA, the CDR3 is TGTGCCATATTACAGGGGGTGGGTCAGCCCCAGCATTTT.